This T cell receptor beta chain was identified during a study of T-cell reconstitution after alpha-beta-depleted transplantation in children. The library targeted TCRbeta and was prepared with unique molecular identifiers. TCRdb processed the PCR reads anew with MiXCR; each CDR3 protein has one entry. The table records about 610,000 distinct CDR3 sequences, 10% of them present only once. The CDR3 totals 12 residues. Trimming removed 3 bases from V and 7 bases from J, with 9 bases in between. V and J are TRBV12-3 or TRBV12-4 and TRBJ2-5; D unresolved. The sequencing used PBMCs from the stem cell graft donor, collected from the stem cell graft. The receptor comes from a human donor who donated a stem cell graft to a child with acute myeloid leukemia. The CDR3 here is CASSLGDGTQYF. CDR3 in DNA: TGTGCCAGCAGTTTGGGCGATGGGACCCAGTACTTC.